Following are 9 T cell receptor beta chains from one sample sequenced in a study of T cells in localized non-small cell lung cancer. Generated by immunoSEQ multiplex PCR, the TCRdb table keeps only in-frame clones and is missing some. The sample lists some 3,000 clones; around 26% were seen once. Sequencing was performed on normal lung tissue next to the tumor, taken before any cancer treatment. The origin of the receptors is a female donor at least 60 years old with stage I squamous cell lung carcinoma.

CDR3 in DNA: TGTGCCAGCAGCTCCGACAGGGAAAGTCAGCCCCAGCATTTT. It is translated as CASSSDRESQPQHF. The chain links TRBV11-3 to TRBJ1-5; 7 nucleotides match TRBD1. There are 14 residues in the CDR3. CDR1 is SGHNT, CDR2 YENEEA, per germline. V dropped 4 bases and J dropped 6; count of bases not matched to a gene: 6. Based on the CDR3 plus reference TRBV11-3 and TRBJ1-5, the full variable domain is EAGVVQSPRYKIIEKKQPVAFWCNPISGHNTLYWYLQNLGQGPELLIRYENEEAVDDSQLPKDRFSAERLKGVDSTLKIQPAELGDSAVYLCASSSDRESQPQHFGDGTRLSIL.

J is TRBJ2-7 and V is TRBV19; TRBD1 agrees at 12 bases. Per germline, CDR1 LNHDA and CDR2 SQIVND (reference sequence). This CDR3 is built from 15 residues. Trimming removed 2 bases from V and 6 bases from J; junction bases left unmatched: 5. For the CDR3, the DNA is TGTGCCAGTAGTATAACGCGGGACAGGGGGCGCGAGCAGTACTTC. It is translated as CASSITRDRGREQYF.

The V call is TRBV2, the J call TRBJ2-3, with a tentative D call TRBD2 (7 bases). This CDR3 is 15 amino acids long. V dropped 8 bases and J dropped 0 bases, with 15 bases sitting between them. From germline, CDR1 is SNHLY and CDR2 FYNNEI. The CDR3 protein is CASDGGQSSTDTQYF. The CDR3 region has the DNA TGTGCCAGCGACGGGGGGCAAAGTAGCACAGATACGCAGTATTTT.

The chain is built from TRBV11-3 and TRBJ1-2, with D possibly matching TRBD1 (6 bases). Germline CDR1 is SGHNT and CDR2 is YENEEA. V lost 3 bases and J 5 bases, leaving 13 bases between the germline ends. The CDR3 sequence is 14 residues long. The CDR3 here is CASSFVAGVYGYTF. In nucleotides, the CDR3 is TGTGCCAGCAGCTTCGTGGCAGGGGTATATGGCTACACCTTC.

This chain links TRBV12-2 with TRBJ1-1. TRBV12-2 is tagged as a pseudogene. The CDR3 has 14 amino acids. For the CDR3, the DNA is TGTGCCAGTGCCCCGGGGGGCGGCAAGACTGAAGCTTTCTTT. It translates to CASAPGGGKTEAFF.

The chain has TRBV10-2 and TRBJ2-1; D gene uncertain. This CDR3 contains 15 residues. The V end was cut by 3 bases, the J end by 0 bases, with 9 bases between. Germline V gene sequence: CDR1 WSHSY, CDR2 SAAADI. CDR3 bases: TGCGCCAGCAGTGACCCGTTCTACTCCTACAATGAGCAGTTCTTC. Encoded protein: CASSDPFYSYNEQFF.

The V gene is TRBV19, the J gene TRBJ1-4; no clear D. The CDR3 sequence is 15 residues long. Germline CDR1 LNHDA, CDR2 SQIVND (reference sequence). V dropped 5 bases and J dropped 1 base, with 11 bases sitting between them. CDR3 DNA: TGTGCCAGTAGTCCCCGACCGGTAACTAATGAAAAACTGTTTTTT. It codes for CASSPRPVTNEKLFF.

This clone has a handful of counts. The chain links TRBV9 to TRBJ2-5, with a tentative D call TRBD1 (5 bases). The V end lost 5 bases, the J end lost 5 bases, and 13 bases lay between the germline ends. This CDR3 contains 13 residues. Germline CDR1 SGDLS, CDR2 YYNGEE. CDR3 residues: CASSSTRAETQYF. Written as DNA, the CDR3 is TGTGCCAGCAGTAGCACCAGGGCGGAGACCCAGTACTTC.

This chain's CDR3 is CASSEPTGTQYF. As DNA, the CDR3 is TGCGCCAGCAGTGAGCCAACGGGTACGCAGTATTTT. This chain uses TRBV10-2 with TRBJ2-3, with D unresolved. Trimming took off 2 bases at V and 8 bases at J, with 8 bases between the two ends. The CDR3 length is 12 residues. The V gene's germline CDR1 is WSHSY and CDR2 SAAADI.